The clone carrying this TCR beta chain was recorded once. What it binds is not known. The sample comes from a study of T cells in Graves' hyperthyroidism and ophthalmopathy. Study-level background: Prior to any treatment, at the point of initial diagnosis, peripheral blood was collected.

Points from the study as a whole: Most clonotypes expanded in the thyroid (above 0.001) were also present in blood. A 13 V-J model separated ophthalmopathy from stable hyperthyroidism.

The PBMCs studied were ones that came from around 10 ml fresh peripheral blood. Template material for amplifying TCR beta CDR3 regions consisted of RNA transcripts. Using the HTBI primer set, a first-round RT-PCR was run on the TCR CDR3. MiXCR, run by TCRdb on the multiplex PCR reads, gives a single entry per CDR3 protein. The data hold roughly 96,000 distinct CDR3 sequences, with 51% observed a single time. The TCR was taken from a middle-aged woman with Graves' hyperthyroidism. Sequenced: blood.

Here the CDR3 reads CASSPLTGLVRWNTEAFF. CDR3 DNA sequence: TGTGCCAGCAGTCCCCTGACAGGGTTGGTGAGGTGGAACACTGAAGCTTTCTTT. The chain links TRBV7-4 to TRBJ1-1; 7 bases agree with TRBD1. Trimming at V came to 6 bases and at J to 1 base, leaving 17 bases not matched to a gene. This CDR3 spans 18 amino acids. CDR1 and CDR2 from the germline V gene are SGHVT and SQSDAQ.